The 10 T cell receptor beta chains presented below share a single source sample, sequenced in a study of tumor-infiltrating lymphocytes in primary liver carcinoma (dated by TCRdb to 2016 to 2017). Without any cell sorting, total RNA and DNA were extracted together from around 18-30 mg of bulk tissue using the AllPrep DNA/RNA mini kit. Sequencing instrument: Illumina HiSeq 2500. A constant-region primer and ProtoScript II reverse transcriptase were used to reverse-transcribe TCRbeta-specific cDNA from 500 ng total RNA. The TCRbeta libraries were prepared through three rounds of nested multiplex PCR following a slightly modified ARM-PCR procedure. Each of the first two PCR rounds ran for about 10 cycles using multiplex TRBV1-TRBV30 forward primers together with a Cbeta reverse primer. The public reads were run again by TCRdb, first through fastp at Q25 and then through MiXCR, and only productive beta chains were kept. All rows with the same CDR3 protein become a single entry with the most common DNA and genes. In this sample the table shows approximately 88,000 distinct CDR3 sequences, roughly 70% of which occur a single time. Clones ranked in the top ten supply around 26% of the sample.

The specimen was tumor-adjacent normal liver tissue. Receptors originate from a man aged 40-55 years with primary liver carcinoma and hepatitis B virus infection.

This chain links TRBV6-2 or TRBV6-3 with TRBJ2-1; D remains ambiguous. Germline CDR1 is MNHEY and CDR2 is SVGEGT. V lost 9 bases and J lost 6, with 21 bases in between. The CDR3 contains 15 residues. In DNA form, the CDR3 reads TGTGCCAGTTCCTTTGAGTCTCCGGAGTTCAATGAGCAGTTCTTC. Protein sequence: CASSFESPEFNEQFF.

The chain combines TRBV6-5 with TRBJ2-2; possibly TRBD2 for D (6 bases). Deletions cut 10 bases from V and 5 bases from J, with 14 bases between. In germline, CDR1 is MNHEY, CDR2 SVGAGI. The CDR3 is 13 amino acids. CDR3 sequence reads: CATRGQSTGELFF. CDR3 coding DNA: TGTGCCACGCGGGGCCAGAGTACCGGGGAGCTGTTTTTT.

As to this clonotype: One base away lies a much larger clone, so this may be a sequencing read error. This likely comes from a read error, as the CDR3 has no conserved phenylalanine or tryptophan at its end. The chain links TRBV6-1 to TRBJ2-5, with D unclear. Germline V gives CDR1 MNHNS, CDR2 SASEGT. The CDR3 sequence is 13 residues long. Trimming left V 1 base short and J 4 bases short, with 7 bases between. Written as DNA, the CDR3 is TGTGCCAGCAGTGAAGAGGCCCCAGAGACCCAGTACTTA. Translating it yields CASSEEAPETQYL.

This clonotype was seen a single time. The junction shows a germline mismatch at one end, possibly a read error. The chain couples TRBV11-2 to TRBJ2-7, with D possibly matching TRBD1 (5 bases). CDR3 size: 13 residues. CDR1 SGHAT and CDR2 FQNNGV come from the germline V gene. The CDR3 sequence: CASAQGSSYEQCF. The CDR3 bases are TGTGCCAGCGCCCAGGGCAGCTCCTACGAGCAGTGCTTC.

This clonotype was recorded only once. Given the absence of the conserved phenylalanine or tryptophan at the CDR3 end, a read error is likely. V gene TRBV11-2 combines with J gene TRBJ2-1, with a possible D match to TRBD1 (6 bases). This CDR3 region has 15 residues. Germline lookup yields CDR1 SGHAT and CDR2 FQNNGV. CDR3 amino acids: CANSTGTGSYNDQFI. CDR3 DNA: TGTGCCAACAGCACAGGGACGGGCAGTTACAATGACCAGTTCATC.

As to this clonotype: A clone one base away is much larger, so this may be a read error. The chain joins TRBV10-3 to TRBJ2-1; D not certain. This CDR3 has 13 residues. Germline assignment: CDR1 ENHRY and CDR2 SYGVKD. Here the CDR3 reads CAIIESVFSEQFF. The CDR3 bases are TGTGCCATCATTGAGTCTGTTTTTAGTGAGCAGTTCTTC.

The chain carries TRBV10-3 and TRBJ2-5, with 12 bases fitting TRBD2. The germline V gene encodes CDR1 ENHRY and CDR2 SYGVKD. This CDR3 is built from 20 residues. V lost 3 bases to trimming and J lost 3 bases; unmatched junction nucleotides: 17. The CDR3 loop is CAISDADGASGRAPEETQYF. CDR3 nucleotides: TGTGCCATCAGTGATGCGGATGGCGCTAGCGGGAGGGCTCCGGAAGAGACCCAGTACTTC.

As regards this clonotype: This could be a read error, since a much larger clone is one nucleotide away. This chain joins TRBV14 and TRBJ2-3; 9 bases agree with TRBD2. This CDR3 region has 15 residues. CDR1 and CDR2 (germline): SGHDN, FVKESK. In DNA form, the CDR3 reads TGTGTCAGCAGCGCCGTAGCGGGAGCGGCAGATACGCAGTATTTT. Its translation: CVSSAVAGAADTQYF.

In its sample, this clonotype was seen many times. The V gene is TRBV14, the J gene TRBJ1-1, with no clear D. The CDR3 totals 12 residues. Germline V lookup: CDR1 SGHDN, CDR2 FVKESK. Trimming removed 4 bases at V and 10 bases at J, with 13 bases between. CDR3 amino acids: CASSLLGRAAFF. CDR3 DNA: TGTGCCAGCAGCCTCTTAGGAAGAGCAGCTTTCTTT.

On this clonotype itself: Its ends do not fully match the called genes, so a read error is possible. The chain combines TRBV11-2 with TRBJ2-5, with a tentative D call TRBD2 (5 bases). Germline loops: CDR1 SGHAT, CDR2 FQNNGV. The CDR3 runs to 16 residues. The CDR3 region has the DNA TGCGCCAGCAGCTTAGATAAAGGATCTCTATGGGAGACCCGGTACTTC. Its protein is CASSLDKGSLWETRYF.